The T cell receptor beta chain under discussion was sequenced for a study of OX40 agonist ivuxolimab in advanced cancers. Study overall: Males comprised 82.7% of the group, whose mean age was about 61 years (range roughly 20 to 85). The study's findings and limits: Certain nonresponders additionally had low normalized T-cell clonal expansion. There were, on average, more expanded clones in CD8+ T cells than in CD4+.

TCRdb's table, derived via immunoSEQ multiplex PCR, lists solely in-frame clones and lacks some. This table holds 90,000 or so clones, around nine tenths found once. V was trimmed by 5 bases and J by 4 bases, leaving 18 bases between them. Germline-derived CDR1 and CDR2 are SGHRS and YFSETQ. The CDR3 totals 15 residues. As for this clone: Its antigen remains unknown.

This specimen was CD4+ or CD8+ T cells sorted from blood, taken in a trial of the OX40 agonist ivuxolimab. This sequence joins TRBV5-1 and TRBJ1-1; D is undetermined. The receptor comes from an adult with an advanced solid tumor such as melanoma, head and neck, liver or kidney cancer. CDR3 bases: TGCGCCAGCAGGCCTTCGACCGGCGGATTCACTGAAGCTTTCTTT. Translating it yields CASRPSTGGFTEAFF. Variable domain in full (rest from reference TRBV5-1 and TRBJ1-1): KAGVTQTPRYLIKTRGQQVTLSCSPISGHRSVSWYQQTPGQGLQFLFEYFSETQRNKGNFPGRFSGRQFSNSRSEMNVSTLELGDSALYLCASRPSTGGFTEAFFGQGTRLTVV.